Given below is one T cell receptor beta chain in context. Some clones are missing from TCRdb's copy, which holds only in-frame ones; the method was immunoSEQ multiplex PCR. The sample includes about 51,000 clones, more than 65% seen only once; the top ten take about 8.3%. The germline gives CDR1 SGDLS, CDR2 YYNGEE. Losses at the gene ends were 3 bases for V and 1 base for J; bases not matched to a gene: 3. This CDR3 is 15 amino acids long. This sample is drawn from a study of PD-1 blockade in mismatch repair-deficient tumors. The rearrangement links TRBV9 to TRBJ2-3, with 9 bases identical to TRBD2. The TCR was taken from an adult with mismatch repair-deficient cancer. This specimen was peripheral blood, taken approximately 20 weeks after starting pembrolizumab. This CDR3 is CASSGRLAGTDTQYF. The CDR3 DNA sequence: TGTGCCAGCAGCGGCAGACTAGCGGGCACAGATACGCAGTATTTT.